This T cell receptor (beta chain) was profiled in a study of shared clonotypes between healthy human individuals. Study results and caveats: Shared across several donors were 4% to 5% of the naive CD4 clonotypes.

The germline V and J ends were trimmed by 5 bases and 0 bases, with 11 bases remaining between them. The CDR3 contains 14 residues. The germline gives CDR1 SGHDT, CDR2 YYEEEE. At least ten counts were recorded for this clone. What it recognizes is unknown. Sequencing was performed with immunoSEQ multiplex PCR; in TCRdb, only in-frame clones are kept and a portion is missing. The sample records about 110,000 clones, about 70% being singletons. The chain is built from TRBV5-6 and TRBJ1-2; D gene uncertain. The receptor was isolated from a woman in her twenties or thirties in good health. Material: memory CD8+ T cells sorted from blood. As for subset: CD45RO+ cells pooled with CCR7-negative TemRA cells. CDR3 region: CASSLQRANYGYTF. As DNA, the CDR3 is TGTGCCAGCAGTCTTCAGCGCGCTAACTATGGCTACACCTTC.